The 25 T cell receptor beta chains reported below all come from one sample, sequenced in a study of T cells in Graves' hyperthyroidism and ophthalmopathy. From RNA transcripts, TCR beta CDR3 regions were amplified. The HTBI primer set served for first-round RT-PCR of the TCR CDR3. Each CDR3 protein gets one entry after TCRdb re-called the multiplex PCR reads with MiXCR. The repertoire has 800,000 or so distinct CDR3 sequences, 38% of them found once; the top ten carry around 9.3%. The sample taken for sequencing was blood. The receptor set was obtained from a man younger than 35 with Graves' hyperthyroidism.

The rearrangement uses TRBV29-1 and TRBJ2-5, with D perhaps TRBD2 (7 bases). There are 13 residues in the CDR3. Germline V gene lookup returns CDR1 SQVTM and CDR2 ANQGSEA. Trimming shortened V by 7 bases and J by 4 bases, and 16 bases separated the two germline ends. CDR3 loop: CSAPRGGGETQYF. In DNA form, the CDR3 reads TGCAGCGCCCCGAGGGGGGGTGGAGAGACCCAGTACTTC.

This clonotype showed up many times. The CDR3 region has the DNA TGTGCCAGCAATTCAATAACAGGGACCGGCTACACCTTC. Translation gives CASNSITGTGYTF. The V gene is TRBV2, the J gene TRBJ1-2, with D possibly matching TRBD1 (6 bases). The CDR3 covers 13 residues. V was cut by 7 bases and J by 8 bases, with 17 bases left in between. Germline loops: CDR1 SNHLY, CDR2 FYNNEI.

In its sample, this clonotype was seen many times. V and J are TRBV10-3 and TRBJ1-2; 8 bases agree with TRBD1. V lost 4 bases and J lost 4; bases outside the gene matches: 2. Looked up from germline, CDR1 is ENHRY and CDR2 is SYGVKD. This CDR3 spans 13 amino acids. CDR3 residues: CAISGDRRYGYTF. The CDR3, as DNA: TGTGCCATCAGTGGGGACAGGCGCTATGGCTACACCTTC.

The chain joins TRBV2 to TRBJ2-5; a weak D match, TRBD2 (6 bases). V lost 5 bases and J 2 bases, leaving 12 bases between the germline ends. Germline assignment: CDR1 SNHLY and CDR2 FYNNEI. This CDR3 has 14 residues. The CDR3 here is CASSRNGLQETQYF. DNA for the CDR3: TGTGCCAGCAGTAGAAATGGACTACAAGAGACCCAGTACTTC.

This clonotype was observed a few times. CDR3 region: CASSRVGEPQHF. The CDR3 nucleotides are TGTGCCAGCAGTCGCGTGGGAGAGCCCCAGCATTTT. The V and J genes are TRBV6-5 and TRBJ1-5, with D unclear. The V gene lost 5 bases and the J gene lost 8 bases, with 10 bases spanning the gap. Germline V lookup: CDR1 MNHEY, CDR2 SVGAGI. The CDR3 length is 12 residues.

On this clonotype itself: Germline and junction disagree at one end, which may indicate a read error. This sequence joins TRBV7-2 and TRBJ2-5; 8 bases map to TRBD2. Germline loops: CDR1 SGHTA, CDR2 FQGNSA. The CDR3 totals 17 residues. The chain's CDR3 is CASSHTAGGVLGETQYF. In nucleotides, the CDR3 is TGCGCCAGCAGCCACACGGCGGGGGGCGTTCTAGGAGAGACCCAGTACTTC.

J is TRBJ2-2 and V is TRBV7-9; 9 bases are a match to TRBD1. This CDR3 spans 14 amino acids. The germline gives CDR1 SEHNR, CDR2 FQNEAQ (reference sequence). V trimming: 5 bases; J trimming: 7 bases; junction bases outside the gene matches: 5. The CDR3 loop is CASSRDRGYGELFF. CDR3 DNA: TGTGCCAGCAGCCGCGACAGGGGGTACGGGGAGCTGTTTTTT. The entire variable domain, with the rest obtained from reference TRBV7-9 and TRBJ2-2, is as follows: DTGVSQNPRHKITKRGQNVTFRCDPISEHNRLYWYRQTLGQGPEFLTYFQNEAQLEKSRLLSDRFSAERPKGSFSTLEIQRTEQGDSAMYLCASSRDRGYGELFFGEGSRLTVL.

This clonotype is a singleton in its sample. A much larger clone sits a single nucleotide away, making a read error possible. The chain has TRBV7-2 and TRBJ2-6, with unresolved D. Trimming removed 2 bases from V and 1 base from J, with 9 bases in between. This CDR3 spans 16 amino acids. The germline gives CDR1 SGHTA, CDR2 FQGNSA. The CDR3 DNA reads TGTGCCAGCAGCTTACCAGGAATTTCTGGGGCCAACGTCCTGACTTTC. This gives the protein CASSLPGISGANVLTF.

The chain couples TRBV20-1 to TRBJ2-7; D is uncertain. This CDR3 is 13 amino acids long. Trimming removed 0 bases at V and 7 bases at J, with 13 bases between. Germline CDR1 is DFQATT and CDR2 is SNEGSKA (reference sequence). CDR3 region: CSARDHSPGEQYF. The CDR3 coding sequence is TGCAGTGCTAGAGACCACTCTCCTGGGGAGCAGTACTTC.

The chain employs TRBV29-1 and TRBJ1-2, with 7 bases that match TRBD1. Germline V gene lookup returns CDR1 SQVTM and CDR2 ANQGSEA. The CDR3 consists of 12 residues. The V gene end was trimmed by 7 bases and the J gene end by 2 bases; junction bases not matched to a gene: 4. The CDR3 here is CSAATGNYGYTF. The CDR3, as DNA: TGCAGCGCAGCGACAGGGAACTATGGCTACACCTTC.

The CDR3 DNA follows: TGTGCCAGCAGGGTGGACACCGGGGAGCTGTTTTTT. It encodes CASRVDTGELFF. V and J are TRBV12-3 or TRBV12-4 and TRBJ2-2; D remains ambiguous. This CDR3 is built from 12 residues. Trimming cost V 6 bases and J 3 bases, with 5 bases left between them.

This clonotype came up once. V and J are TRBV7-9 and TRBJ2-7; the match to TRBD2 covers 7 bases. The CDR3 length is 13 residues. V shed 5 bases and J 6 bases; nucleotides not matched to a gene: 7. Germline V lookup: CDR1 SEHNR, CDR2 FQNEAQ (reference sequence). CDR3 in amino acids: CASSHLGGSEQYF. CDR3 sequence (DNA): TGTGCCAGCAGCCATTTGGGGGGGTCCGAGCAGTACTTC.

This clonotype was seen a few times. This chain connects TRBV20-1 to TRBJ2-5; 8 bases agree with TRBD2. The CDR3 consists of 17 residues. The germline V gene encodes CDR1 DFQATT and CDR2 SNEGSKA (reference sequence). Trimming took 5 bases from V and 4 from J; bases not matched to a gene: 18. DNA for the CDR3: TGCAGTGCTGGCACGGGACTAGTGGAGGTGCGGCGAGAGACCCAGTACTTC. Translating it yields CSAGTGLVEVRRETQYF.

The V and J genes are TRBV7-9 and TRBJ2-2; 7 bases map to TRBD2. J gave up 1 base and V 3 bases, and 8 bases lay outside the gene matches. CDR1 is SEHNR and CDR2 is FQNEAQ in the germline V gene (reference sequence). CDR3 length: 17 amino acids. The DNA of the CDR3 is TGTGCCAGCAGCTTGACCCGGGACTACAAGAACACCGGGGAGCTGTTTTTT. It codes for CASSLTRDYKNTGELFF.

A few counts support this clonotype. The chain recombines TRBV7-8 with TRBJ2-5; a possible D gene is TRBD2 (6 bases). Germline lookup yields CDR1 SGHVS and CDR2 FQNEAQ. The V and J ends lost 1 base and 7 bases respectively, with 16 bases between them. This CDR3 contains 15 residues. The CDR3 bases are TGTGCCAGCAGCTTAGTAGGTGAACTAGCTGGGACCCAGTACTTC. It codes for CASSLVGELAGTQYF. Full variable domain (rest looked up from reference TRBV7-8 and TRBJ2-5): GAGVSQSPRYKVAKRGQDVALRCDPISGHVSLFWYQQALGQGPEFLTYFQNEAQLDKSGLPSDRFFAERPEGSVSTLKIQRTQQEDSAVYLCASSLVGELAGTQYFGPGTRLLVL.

A remark on this clonotype: A much larger clone sits a single nucleotide away, making a read error possible. The genes are TRBV7-9 and TRBJ1-1; 11 nucleotides match TRBD1. CDR1 is SEHNR, CDR2 FQNEAQ, per germline (reference sequence). The CDR3 has 15 residues. The CDR3 coding sequence is TGTACCAGCAGTACAGAGGGACAGGGGGGCGCTGAAGCTTTCTTT. As protein: CTSSTEGQGGAEAFF.

CDR3 DNA sequence: TGTGCCAGCAGTGAAATGGGCAGCTACACCGGGGAGCTGTTTTTT. It codes for CASSEMGSYTGELFF. The chain couples TRBV6-1 to TRBJ2-2; D is unclear. Germline CDR1 reads MNHNS; CDR2 reads SASEGT. V lost 2 bases, J lost 3 bases, and 10 bases lay in between. This CDR3 has 15 amino acids.

The genes are TRBV6-5 and TRBJ2-6; a possible D gene is TRBD1 (5 bases). The CDR3 is made up of 17 amino acids. Germline V gene sequence: CDR1 MNHEY, CDR2 SVGAGI. Trimming took 4 bases from V and 0 from J, leaving 13 bases between them. CDR3 amino acids: CASSFDSYLSGANVLTF. The CDR3 nucleotides read TGTGCCAGCAGTTTCGACAGTTACCTCTCTGGGGCCAACGTCCTGACTTTC.

The chain employs TRBV20-1 and TRBJ1-1; the D is unclear. This CDR3 comprises 14 residues. The V end lost 2 bases, the J end lost 4 bases, and 14 bases lay between the germline ends. CDR1 and CDR2 (germline): DFQATT, SNEGSKA (reference sequence). The CDR3 DNA sequence: TGCAGTGCTAGAAAACAGACCGGAGGCACTGAAGCTTTCTTT. This sequence encodes CSARKQTGGTEAFF.

The chain recombines TRBV25-1 with TRBJ2-7, with D possibly being TRBD2 (5 bases). The CDR3 is made up of 15 amino acids. V lost 5 bases and J 0 bases, leaving 14 bases between the germline ends. CDR1 MGHDK and CDR2 SYGVNS come from the germline V gene. The CDR3 coding sequence is TGTGCCAGCAGTTACGGGGTTGTGAGCTCCTACGAGCAGTACTTC. It encodes CASSYGVVSSYEQYF.

As to this clonotype: This CDR3 is missing its conserved last phenylalanine or tryptophan, likely due to a read error. The DNA is omitted, as the CDR3 cannot be located on it reliably, and the CDR3 follows TCRdb's listing. J is TRBJ1-4 and V is TRBV5-1. The CDR3 extends over 8 residues, inclusive of both ends. Germline assignment: CDR1 SGHRS and CDR2 YFSETQ. The CDR3 sequence: CASSSEAS.

The J gene is TRBJ2-2, the V gene TRBV7-9, with a weak D call TRBD2 (5 bases). CDR3 length equals 15 residues. Looked up from germline, CDR1 is SEHNR and CDR2 is FQNEAQ (reference sequence). The V end was cut by 3 bases, the J end by 4 bases, with 12 bases between. CDR3 DNA sequence: TGTGCCAGCAGCTTCGAGGGCAGGATCACCGGGGAGCTGTTTTTT. Its protein product is CASSFEGRITGELFF. The whole variable domain, filled in from reference TRBV7-9 and TRBJ2-2, reads DTGVSQNPRHKITKRGQNVTFRCDPISEHNRLYWYRQTLGQGPEFLTYFQNEAQLEKSRLLSDRFSAERPKGSFSTLEIQRTEQGDSAMYLCASSFEGRITGELFFGEGSRLTVL.

The chain links TRBV2 to TRBJ1-1, with D unresolved. V gave up 10 bases and J gave up 4 bases, with 7 bases separating them. CDR1 SNHLY and CDR2 FYNNEI come from the germline V gene. The CDR3 covers 10 residues. The CDR3 DNA is TGTGCCACCGCTGCCACTGAAGCTTTCTTT. It translates to CATAATEAFF. Combining the CDR3 with reference TRBV2 and TRBJ1-1 gives the whole variable domain EPEVTQTPSHQVTQMGQEVILRCVPISNHLYFYWYRQILGQKVEFLVSFYNNEISEKSEIFDDQFSVERPDGSNFTLKIRSTKLEDSAMYFCATAATEAFFGQGTRLTVV.

This clonotype was counted ten times or more. V usage is TRBV12-3 or TRBV12-4 and J usage is TRBJ1-2; tentatively, D is TRBD1 (5 bases). This CDR3 is built from 13 residues. Trimming stripped 7 bases from V and 4 bases from J, with 13 bases between. DNA for the CDR3: TGTGCCAGCACCGTATCGACAGCCTATGGCTACACCTTC. It is translated as CASTVSTAYGYTF.

This clonotype was seen many times. V gene TRBV29-1 combines with J gene TRBJ1-2, with 7 bases aligning to TRBD1. The junction had 11 bases not matched to a gene; V was cut back by 0 bases and J by 4 bases. Germline V gene sequence: CDR1 SQVTM, CDR2 ANQGSEA. The CDR3 is made up of 16 amino acids. CDR3 amino acids: CSVEEGLGTAVYGYTF. The CDR3 DNA sequence: TGCAGCGTTGAAGAAGGTTTAGGGACAGCGGTCTATGGCTACACCTTC.